This TCR beta chain was recorded in a study of blood T cell repertoires in COVID-19. Background on the study: The origin of the acute and convalescent COVID-19 samples was the United States, Italy and Spain.

As processed by the authors: The authors estimated nucleated cell counts from reference gene primer amplification. Sequenced by immunoSEQ multiplex PCR; TCRdb stores in-frame clones only, minus some. V and J calls and clone size are those listed in that table; D and trimming were worked out from the DNA. The sample consists of 150,000 to 250,000 clones, approximately 84% of them appearing once. The CDR3 length is 16 residues. Looked up from germline, CDR1 is SNHLY and CDR2 is FYNNEI. Germline trimming cut 6 bases from V and 2 bases from J; bases unmatched to any gene: 6. The TCR sequence derives from a human donor with acute or convalescent COVID-19. The donor label of this sample is uncertain. The sequencing input was peripheral blood. The V call is TRBV2, the J call TRBJ1-6; 8 nucleotides align to TRBD1. CDR3 region: CASRETGVAYNSPLHF. The CDR3 nucleotides are TGTGCCAGCAGAGAGACAGGGGTCGCCTATAATTCACCCCTCCACTTT.